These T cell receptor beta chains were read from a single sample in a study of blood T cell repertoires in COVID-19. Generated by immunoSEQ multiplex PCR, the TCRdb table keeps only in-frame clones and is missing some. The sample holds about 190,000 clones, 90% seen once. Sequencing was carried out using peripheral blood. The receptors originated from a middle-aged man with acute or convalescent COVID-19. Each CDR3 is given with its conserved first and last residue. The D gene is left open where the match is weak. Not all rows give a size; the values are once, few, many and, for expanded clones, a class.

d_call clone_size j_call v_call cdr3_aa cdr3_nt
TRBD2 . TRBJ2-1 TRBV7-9 CASSAPGLYYNEQFF TGTGCCAGCAGCGCGCCGGGACTATACTACAATGAGCAGTTCTTC
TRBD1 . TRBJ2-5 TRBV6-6 CASSYSPGGQETQYF TGTGCCAGCAGTTACTCCCCAGGGGGCCAAGAGACCCAGTACTTC
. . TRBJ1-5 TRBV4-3 CASSQGAPRSNQPQHF TGCGCCAGCAGCCAAGGGGCCCCTCGGAGCAATCAGCCCCAGCATTTT
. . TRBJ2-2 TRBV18 CASSPRGPRGEELFF TGTGCCAGCTCACCACGCGGTCCGCGGGGTGAGGAGCTGTTTTTT
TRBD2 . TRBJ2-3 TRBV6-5 CASRTSWSADTQYF TGTGCCAGCAGGACTAGCTGGTCGGCAGATACGCAGTATTTT
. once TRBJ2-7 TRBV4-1 CASSPQYEQYF TGCGCCAGCAGCCCCCAGTACGAGCAGTACTTC
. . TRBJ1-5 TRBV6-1 CASSERGNQPQHF TGTGCCAGCAGTGAAAGGGGGAATCAGCCCCAGCATTTT
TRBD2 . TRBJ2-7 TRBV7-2 CASSGWASGSTAEQYF TGTGCCAGCAGCGGGTGGGCTAGCGGGAGTACGGCCGAGCAGTACTTC
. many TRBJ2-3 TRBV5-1 CASSSTSTDTQYF TGCGCCAGCAGCTCGACTAGCACAGATACGCAGTATTTT
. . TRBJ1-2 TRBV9 CASSPPRGAGGYTF TGTGCCAGTAGCCCCCCCCGGGGGGCGGGTGGCTACACCTTC
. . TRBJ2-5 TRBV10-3 CAISESFGTQETQYF TGTGCCATCAGTGAGAGTTTCGGGACACAAGAGACCCAGTACTTC